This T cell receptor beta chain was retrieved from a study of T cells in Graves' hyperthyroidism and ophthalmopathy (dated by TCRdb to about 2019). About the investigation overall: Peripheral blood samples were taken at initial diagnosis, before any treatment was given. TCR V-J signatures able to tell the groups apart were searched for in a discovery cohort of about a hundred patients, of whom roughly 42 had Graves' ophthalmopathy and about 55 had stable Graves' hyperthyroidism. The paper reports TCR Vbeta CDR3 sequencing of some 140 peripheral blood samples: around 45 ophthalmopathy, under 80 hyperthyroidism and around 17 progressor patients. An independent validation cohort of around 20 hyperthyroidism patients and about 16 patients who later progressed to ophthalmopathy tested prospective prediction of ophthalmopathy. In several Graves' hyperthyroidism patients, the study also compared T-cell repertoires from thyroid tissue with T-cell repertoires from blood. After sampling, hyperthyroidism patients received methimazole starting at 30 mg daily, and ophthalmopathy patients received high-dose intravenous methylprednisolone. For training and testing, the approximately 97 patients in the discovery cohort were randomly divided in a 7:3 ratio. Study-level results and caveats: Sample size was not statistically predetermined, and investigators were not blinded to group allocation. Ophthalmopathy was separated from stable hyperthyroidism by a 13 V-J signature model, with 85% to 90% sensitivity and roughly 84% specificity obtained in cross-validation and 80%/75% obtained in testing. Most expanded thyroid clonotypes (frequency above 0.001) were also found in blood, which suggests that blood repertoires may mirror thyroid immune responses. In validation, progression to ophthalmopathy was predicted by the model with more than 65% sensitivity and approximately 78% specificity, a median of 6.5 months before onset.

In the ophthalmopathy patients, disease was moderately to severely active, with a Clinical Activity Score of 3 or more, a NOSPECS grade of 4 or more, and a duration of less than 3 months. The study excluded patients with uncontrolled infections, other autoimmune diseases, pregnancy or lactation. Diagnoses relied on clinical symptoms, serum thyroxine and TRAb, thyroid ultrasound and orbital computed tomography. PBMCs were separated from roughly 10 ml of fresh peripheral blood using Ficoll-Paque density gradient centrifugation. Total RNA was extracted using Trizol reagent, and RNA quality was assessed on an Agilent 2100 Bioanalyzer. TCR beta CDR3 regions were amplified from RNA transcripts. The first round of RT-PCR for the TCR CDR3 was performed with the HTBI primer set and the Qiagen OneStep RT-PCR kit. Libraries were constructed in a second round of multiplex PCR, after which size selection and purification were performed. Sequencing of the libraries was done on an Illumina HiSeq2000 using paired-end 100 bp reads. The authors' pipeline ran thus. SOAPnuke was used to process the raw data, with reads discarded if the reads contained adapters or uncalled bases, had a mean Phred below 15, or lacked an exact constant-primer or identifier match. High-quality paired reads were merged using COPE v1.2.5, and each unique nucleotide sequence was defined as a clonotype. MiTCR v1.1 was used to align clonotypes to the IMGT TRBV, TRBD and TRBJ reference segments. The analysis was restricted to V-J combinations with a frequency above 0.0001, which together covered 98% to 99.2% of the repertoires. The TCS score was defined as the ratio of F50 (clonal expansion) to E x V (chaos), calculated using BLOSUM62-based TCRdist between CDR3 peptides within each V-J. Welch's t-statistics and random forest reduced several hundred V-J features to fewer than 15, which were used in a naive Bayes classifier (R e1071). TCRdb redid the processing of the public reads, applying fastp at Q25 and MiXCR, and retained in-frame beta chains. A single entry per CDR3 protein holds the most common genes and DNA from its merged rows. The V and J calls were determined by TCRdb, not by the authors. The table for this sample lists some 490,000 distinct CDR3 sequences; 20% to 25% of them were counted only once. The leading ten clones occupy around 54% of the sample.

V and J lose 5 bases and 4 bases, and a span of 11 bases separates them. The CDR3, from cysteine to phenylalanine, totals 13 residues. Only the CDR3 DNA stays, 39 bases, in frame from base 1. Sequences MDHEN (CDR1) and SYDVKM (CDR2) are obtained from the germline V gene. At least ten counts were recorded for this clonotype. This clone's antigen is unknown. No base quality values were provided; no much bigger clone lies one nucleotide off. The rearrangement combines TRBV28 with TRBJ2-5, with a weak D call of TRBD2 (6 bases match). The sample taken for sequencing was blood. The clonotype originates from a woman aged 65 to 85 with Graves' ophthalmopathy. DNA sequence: TGTGCCAGCAGTCGACTAGTCGGAGAGACCCAGTACTTC. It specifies CASSRLVGETQYF.